This T cell receptor beta chain was captured by sequencing in a study of cytomegalovirus exposure and HLA in healthy donors. General observations from the study: According to the study, 150 to 200 TCR beta chains were cytomegalovirus-associated. Most TCR sequences were rare, but some public TCRs occurred in many donors. In the approximately 120 validation repertoires, a later analysis found that first-cohort TCR clusters tended to co-occur.

Data came from immunoSEQ multiplex PCR; TCRdb stores just in-frame clones and leaves some out. The table lists 200,000 to 250,000 clones, more than 75% of them singletons. Concerning this clone: Its antigen is as yet unknown. Within the sample, other DNA sequences also encode this same CDR3.

Germline V CDR1 and CDR2: GTSNPN, SVGIG (reference sequence). The germline V and J ends were trimmed by 3 bases and 4 bases, with 6 bases remaining between them. This CDR3 spans 11 amino acids. The sequenced sample consisted of PBMCs. The chain employs TRBV30 and TRBJ1-1, with D uncertain. This clonotype was obtained from a woman aged 18-29 years in good health and CMV-seropositive. CDR3 sequence (DNA): TGTGCCTGGAGCCCCCGCACTGAAGCTTTCTTT. It codes for CAWSPRTEAFF.